This T cell receptor beta chain was obtained from a study of cytomegalovirus exposure and HLA in healthy donors. Overall study results and limits: The study recorded 150 to 200 TCR beta chains that were cytomegalovirus-associated.

In the case of this clone: Its antigen is currently unknown.

The PCR had 60 Vbeta and 13 Jbeta primers. Using immunoSEQ multiplex PCR, the repertoire was profiled, and TCRdb retains in-frame clones only, with some absent. The data hold tens of thousands of clones, with approximately 64% observed a single time. J gave up 0 bases and V 6 bases, and 5 bases lay outside the gene matches. Per the germline V gene, CDR1 is SGHRS and CDR2 is YFSETQ. The CDR3 sequence is 14 residues long. Whereas donors were nominally healthy upon sampling, unrecorded immune exposures were probable. Sequencing input: PBMCs. The TCR was taken from a boy between 10 and 17 years old in good health and CMV-seropositive. This chain links TRBV5-1 with TRBJ1-1; 7 nucleotides align to TRBD1. In DNA form, the CDR3 reads TGCGCCAGCACGGACAGGCCTATGAACACTGAAGCTTTCTTT. Translated, it gives CASTDRPMNTEAFF.